This TCR beta chain was identified during a study of blood T cell repertoires in COVID-19. Study information: COVID-19 samples, acute and convalescent, were from the United States, Italy and Spain. Nucleic acid was either cDNA or gDNA, and it came from T cells, B-cell-depleted T cells, or PBMCs.

Germline V gives CDR1 SEHNR, CDR2 FQNEAQ (reference sequence). The CDR3 runs 16 residues. J was trimmed by 6 bases and V by 5 bases; bases with no gene match: 13. Per the study methods: Quantification of nucleated cells was approximated via reference gene primer amplification. Assay: immunoSEQ multiplex PCR; the TCRdb copy retains only in-frame clones and omits some. V, J and clone size were drawn from that table, and D and trimming were deduced from the DNA. The sample lists fewer than 65,000 clones; around 87% were seen once. The source material was peripheral blood. This TCR was recovered from a woman in her fifties or sixties with COVID-19, enrolled during active disease. The chain employs TRBV7-9 and TRBJ2-3; 8 bases fit TRBD1. Here the CDR3 reads CASSRKRTGPLDTQYF. The DNA for the CDR3 is TGTGCCAGCAGCCGTAAACGGACAGGGCCGTTGGATACGCAGTATTTT. Complete variable domain (other parts from reference TRBV7-9 and TRBJ2-3): DTGVSQNPRHKITKRGQNVTFRCDPISEHNRLYWYRQTLGQGPEFLTYFQNEAQLEKSRLLSDRFSAERPKGSFSTLEIQRTEQGDSAMYLCASSRKRTGPLDTQYFGPGTRLTVL.